The entry below describes one T cell receptor beta chain. As yet, its antigen is unknown. The sample is drawn from a study of shared clonotypes between healthy human individuals. Overall study: CD4 naive cells filled three plates per donor, CD4 memory three, CD8 naive two and CD8 memory one. Whole-study findings and limits: Naive CD4 clonotypes overlapped across a few donors at about 5%.

Germline loops: CDR1 SGHAT, CDR2 FQNNGV. The CDR3 loop spans 13 amino acids. Trimming took 2 bases from V and 4 from J, leaving 8 bases between them. Sequencing was performed with immunoSEQ multiplex PCR; in TCRdb, only in-frame clones are kept and a portion is missing. The sample shows hundreds of thousands of clones, approximately 95% of them seen only once. The chain links TRBV11-2 to TRBJ2-5; D gene unclear. Specimen: naive CD4+ T cells sorted from blood. Specified subset: CD45RA+ positively selected. The source is a woman aged 25 to 39 in good health. The CDR3: CASSLQVAETQYF. The CDR3 DNA reads as TGTGCCAGCAGCTTACAGGTAGCAGAGACCCAGTACTTC.